A selection of T cell receptor beta chains follows, all from one sample in a study of blood T cell repertoires in COVID-19. The assay was immunoSEQ multiplex PCR, and TCRdb's table has in-frame clones only and misses some. This table holds some 270,000 clones, 86% found once. Source material: peripheral blood. The receptors were gathered from a man aged 35 to 55 with active or convalescent COVID-19. The CDR3 runs from the conserved cysteine through the conserved F or W. Fields, in order: J gene, clone size, D gene, V gene, CDR3 DNA, CDR3 protein. D genes are given only for firm matches. For some rows the clone size is stated as once, few or many, or as a class when expanded; others skip it.

>TRBJ1-2|-|-|TRBV5-4
TGTGCCAGCAGCTTGGTAGGAGATGGCTACACCTTC
CASSLVGDGYTF
>TRBJ2-1|-|-|TRBV9
TGTGCCAGCAGCCGGCGTGTTAGCGACAAGTACAATGAGCAGTTCTTC
CASSRRVSDKYNEQFF
>TRBJ2-5|-|-|TRBV11-2
TGTGCCAGCAGCTCCCAACCAGGGAAACAAGAGACCCAGTACTTC
CASSSQPGKQETQYF
>TRBJ2-1|-|-|TRBV10-3
TGTGCCATCAGTGACACTTGGACAGTCTCCTACAATGAGCAGTTCTTC
CAISDTWTVSYNEQFF
>TRBJ1-2|-|-|TRBV27
TGTGCCAGCAGTCAGAACCCTAACTATGGCTACACCTTC
CASSQNPNYGYTF
>TRBJ2-4|once|-|TRBV30
TGTGCCTGGACAGGGGCTTTCAACAAAAACATTCAGTACTTC
CAWTGAFNKNIQYF
>TRBJ2-7|-|TRBD2|TRBV5-1
TGCGCCAGCAGCTTGGGACTAGCGGGAAACTACGAGCAGTACTTC
CASSLGLAGNYEQYF
>TRBJ1-5|-|TRBD1|TRBV2
TGTGCCAGCAGTGAAGACAGGGGCGAGAATCAGCCCCAGCATTTT
CASSEDRGENQPQHF
>TRBJ1-2|-|-|TRBV19
TGTGCCAGCCGTCACATAGGGGACTATGGCTACACCTTC
CASRHIGDYGYTF
>TRBJ1-4|-|-|TRBV2
TGTGCCAGCAGTGAGGACGGGGATGAAAAACTGTTTTTT
CASSEDGDEKLFF
>TRBJ1-2|-|-|TRBV6-5
TGTGCCAGCAGGACAGCAAACTATGGCTACACCTTC
CASRTANYGYTF
>TRBJ2-2|once|-|TRBV18
TGTGCCAGCTCACCCGGAGGGGATACCGGGGAGCTGTTTTTT
CASSPGGDTGELFF
>TRBJ2-1|once|TRBD2|TRBV2
TGTGCCAGCAGTGAACTAGCGGGAGGGTATGAGCAGTTCTTC
CASSELAGGYEQFF
>TRBJ1-2|-|-|TRBV2
TGTGCCAGCTACAGGGAGTATGGCTACACCTTC
CASYREYGYTF
>TRBJ2-1|-|TRBD2|TRBV6-5
TGTGCCAGTAAAGCGGGAGGGCCCCAGTTCTTC
CASKAGGPQFF
>TRBJ2-7|-|TRBD1|TRBV19
TGTGCCAGTAGTGTTTCCCGGGACAGGGGTTACGAGCAGTACTTC
CASSVSRDRGYEQYF
>TRBJ1-3|-|TRBD1|TRBV19
TGTGCCAGTGCGGCCGGGACAGTAGGAAACACCATATATTTT
CASAAGTVGNTIYF
>TRBJ2-5|-|TRBD1|TRBV18
TGTGCCAGCTCTTCCTCCGAGACAGGGATGGAGACCCAGTACTTC
CASSSSETGMETQYF
>TRBJ1-2|once|-|TRBV4-2
TGTGCCAGCAGCCTTCCCGGGGGGGATGGCTACACCTTC
CASSLPGGDGYTF
>TRBJ1-1|once|TRBD1|TRBV28
TGTGCCAGCAGACCTCCCGGGACAGGGGAGAAAGCTTTCTTT
CASRPPGTGEKAFF
>TRBJ2-3|-|TRBD2|TRBV2
TGTGCCAGCAGAACAACTAGCGGGGGGGCAGTGGATACGCAGTATTTT
CASRTTSGGAVDTQYF
>TRBJ2-2|many|TRBD2|TRBV28
TGTGCCAGCAGTTTAGGGACTAGCGGATTCGGGGAGCTGTTTTTT
CASSLGTSGFGELFF
>TRBJ2-7|-|-|TRBV2
TGTGCCAGCAGTTCATCTAGCCACGAGCAGTACTTC
CASSSSSHEQYF
>TRBJ1-2|-|TRBD1|TRBV27
TGTGCCAGCAGTTCCTGGGACAGCTATGGCTACACCTTC
CASSSWDSYGYTF
>TRBJ1-4|-|TRBD1|TRBV27
TGTGCCAGCAGTCCCTACAGGGGCGAGAATGAAAAACTGTTTTTT
CASSPYRGENEKLFF
>TRBJ1-1|-|-|TRBV10-3
TGTGCCATCAGTGGCCTGGGGGCCTTGGGTATGAACACTGAAGCTTTCTTT
CAISGLGALGMNTEAFF
>TRBJ2-3|-|TRBD2|TRBV7-2
TGTGCCAGCAGCTTAGTTAGCGGGTCACATTCAGATACGCAGTATTTT
CASSLVSGSHSDTQYF
>TRBJ2-5|-|TRBD1|TRBV3-1/TRBV3-2
TGTGCCAGCAGCCTGCGACAGGGCGGCGGGGAGACCCAGTACTTC
CASSLRQGGGETQYF
>TRBJ1-6|-|-|TRBV4-1
TGCGCCAGCAGCTTCGACAGGACCGGGCCACCCCTCCACTTT
CASSFDRTGPPLHF
>TRBJ2-1|-|-|TRBV6-6
TGTGCCAGCAGTTTCCCGTCCGGAGCTGAGCAGTTCTTC
CASSFPSGAEQFF
>TRBJ1-3|-|-|TRBV7-6
TGTGCCAGCACCGACGTGGGACTCTCTGGAAACACCATATATTTT
CASTDVGLSGNTIYF
>TRBJ1-4|once|-|TRBV5-1
TGCGCCAGCAGCTTGGCCGGGTTTGAAAAACTGTTTTTT
CASSLAGFEKLFF
>TRBJ1-1|few|-|TRBV29-1
TGCAGCGTTGATTCTATCGGGGAAACTGAAGCTTTCTTT
CSVDSIGETEAFF
>TRBJ2-5|-|TRBD2|TRBV6-5
TGTGCCAGCAATCGACTAGCGGGGCAGCAAGAGACCCAGTACTTC
CASNRLAGQQETQYF
>TRBJ1-1|-|-|TRBV5-5
TGTGCCAGCAGCTCGGGACACTTAATGAACACTGAAGCTTTCTTT
CASSSGHLMNTEAFF
>TRBJ2-2|-|-|TRBV12-5
TGTGCTAGTGGTTTCGTTCCCACCGGGGAGCTGTTTTTT
CASGFVPTGELFF
>TRBJ2-3|-|TRBD1|TRBV11-2
TGTGCCAGCAGCTTAGCGGGACAGAGCACAGATACGCAGTATTTT
CASSLAGQSTDTQYF
>TRBJ2-5|-|-|TRBV2
TGTGCCAGCAGCCCCGTAGAGACCCAGTACTTC
CASSPVETQYF
>TRBJ1-6|-|-|TRBV7-6
TGTGCCAGCAGGAGCCGGGACACGGGAAATTCACCCCTCCACTTT
CASRSRDTGNSPLHF
>TRBJ1-1|-|-|TRBV9
TGTGCCAGCAGCCCGCGGACAGTGAACACTGAAGCTTTCTTT
CASSPRTVNTEAFF
>TRBJ1-1|-|-|TRBV30
TGTGCCTGGGTCCCAAGGGGGTTGAACACTGAAGCTTTCTTT
CAWVPRGLNTEAFF
>TRBJ2-7|-|TRBD1|TRBV6-5
TGTGCCAGCAAGTACTCGGGACAGGGGGCCTACGAGCAGTACTTC
CASKYSGQGAYEQYF
>TRBJ1-2|-|-|TRBV27
TGTGCCAGCAGTAGTGGGGGGGCGGGTTTGAGCTACACCTTC
CASSSGGAGLSYTF
>TRBJ2-1|-|TRBD2|TRBV6-5
TGTGCCAGCAGTTACCTCGAGACTAGCGGGAGAAATGAGCAGTTCTTC
CASSYLETSGRNEQFF
>TRBJ2-5|-|TRBD1|TRBV12-3/TRBV12-4
TGTGCCAGCACCCTGCGACAGGGGGGGACCCAGTACTTC
CASTLRQGGTQYF
>TRBJ2-1|-|TRBD2|TRBV18
TGTGCCAGCTCACTAGAAGACGGGGGGAGGAATGAGCAGTTCTTC
CASSLEDGGRNEQFF
>TRBJ2-1|-|TRBD2|TRBV6-5
TGTGCCAGCAGTTACCAGGGGACTAGCGGGAGTGGCGAGCAGTTCTTC
CASSYQGTSGSGEQFF
>TRBJ2-2|-|TRBD2|TRBV28
TGTGCCAGCATCTTCGGACTAGATGTAGGCGGGGAGCTGTTTTTT
CASIFGLDVGGELFF
>TRBJ1-1|few|-|TRBV7-3
TGTGCCAGCAGCTTAACCACTAACACTGAAGCTTTCTTT
CASSLTTNTEAFF
>TRBJ2-7|-|TRBD2|TRBV28
TGTGCCAGCAGCCTTAGCGGGGGGACCTACGAGCAGTACTTC
CASSLSGGTYEQYF
>TRBJ1-1|-|-|TRBV30
TGTGCCTGGATGTGGGGAGTCGAGACTGAAGCTTTCTTT
CAWMWGVETEAFF
>TRBJ1-1|-|TRBD1|TRBV6-5
TGTGCCAGCAGTCCTATTAACAGGGGGCATACTGAAGCTTTCTTT
CASSPINRGHTEAFF
>TRBJ1-1|-|TRBD1|TRBV7-9
TGTGCCAGCAGCGAGGGACAGGGGGCGGTCGACGAAGCTTTCTTT
CASSEGQGAVDEAFF
>TRBJ1-1|-|-|TRBV29-1
TGCAGCGTCCACTCTGAGAACACTGAAGCTTTCTTT
CSVHSENTEAFF